In its sample, the clone carrying this T cell receptor beta chain was seen once. This same CDR3 is encoded by further DNA sequences in the sample. This CDR3 region has 13 residues. The germline gives CDR1 SGHAT, CDR2 FQNNGV. Trimming removed 5 bases from V and 4 bases from J; junction bases left unmatched: 4. These data originate in a study of T cell changes during pregnancy in multiple sclerosis. The protocol was immunoSEQ multiplex PCR, while the TCRdb copy is restricted to in-frame clones and leaves out a portion. The repertoire holds about 75,000 clones, with roughly 90% as singletons. The chain uses TRBV11-2 and TRBJ1-1, with 7 bases matching TRBD1. This material consisted of peripheral blood, taken in the first trimester of pregnancy. This receptor was identified in a female donor in good health, enrolled as a control in a pregnancy study. This CDR3 is CASSSRGVTEAFF. CDR3 coding DNA: TGTGCCAGCAGCAGCAGGGGGGTCACTGAAGCTTTCTTT.